The entry that follows covers one T cell receptor beta chain sequence. Its cognate antigen is unknown. This specimen comes from a study of cytomegalovirus exposure and HLA in healthy donors. The overall study: In an earlier analysis, 117 million unique TCR beta sequences were found from about 180 million T cells.

General observations from the study: In a later analysis, V- and J-gene trimming of beta chains associated with a DCLRE1C missense variant, replicated independently. The only immune exposure information that was available was CMV serostatus.

Germline V gene lookup returns CDR1 SQVTM and CDR2 ANQGSEA. This CDR3 has 14 residues. The ends were cut back, 4 bases at V and 6 bases at J, with 16 bases in the middle. The PCR made use of 60 Vbeta and 13 Jbeta primers. Only in-frame clones appear in the TCRdb table, and some are missing; sequencing was by immunoSEQ multiplex PCR. The data contain 85,000 to 100,000 clones, 60% to 80% of them seen just once; the ten biggest clones take up roughly 6%. The chain couples TRBV29-1 to TRBJ2-1, with a weak D call TRBD1 (7 bases). Sequencing was done on a sample of PBMCs. The sequence was obtained from a woman aged 25 to 39 in good health and CMV-seronegative. The CDR3 DNA reads as TGCAGCGTTGTCAGGGGGGTTTCCCCCAATGAGCAGTTCTTC. Amino acid sequence: CSVVRGVSPNEQFF.